Below, one T cell receptor beta chain is given with its context. Its antigen remains unidentified. The PCR had 60 Vbeta and 13 Jbeta primers. Per the original data handling: Among the unique TCR beta chains that a later analysis counted, around 82 million in all, approximately 12 million were shared. Profiling relied on immunoSEQ multiplex PCR, and the TCRdb table lists in-frame clones only, not all of them. V and J calls and clone size come straight from that table; D and trimming were deduced from the DNA. Listed are 70,000 to 100,000 clones; 3% to 4.5% falls within the top ten. The source of the sample is a study of cytomegalovirus exposure and HLA in healthy donors. Study observations and caveats: It was 160 or so TCR beta chains that were listed as cytomegalovirus-associated.

Germline V lookup: CDR1 SGDLS, CDR2 YYNGEE. Trimming cost V 3 bases and J 5 bases; bases outside gene matches: 11. The CDR3 spans 15 residues. The sequence came from a man aged 18 to 30 in good health and CMV-seropositive. Sequencing was done on a sample of PBMCs. This chain uses TRBV9 with TRBJ2-7, with 7 bases identical to TRBD1. The CDR3 spells CASSGNRGIRDEQYF. In DNA, the CDR3 is TGTGCCAGCAGCGGCAACAGGGGAATCCGGGACGAGCAGTACTTC.